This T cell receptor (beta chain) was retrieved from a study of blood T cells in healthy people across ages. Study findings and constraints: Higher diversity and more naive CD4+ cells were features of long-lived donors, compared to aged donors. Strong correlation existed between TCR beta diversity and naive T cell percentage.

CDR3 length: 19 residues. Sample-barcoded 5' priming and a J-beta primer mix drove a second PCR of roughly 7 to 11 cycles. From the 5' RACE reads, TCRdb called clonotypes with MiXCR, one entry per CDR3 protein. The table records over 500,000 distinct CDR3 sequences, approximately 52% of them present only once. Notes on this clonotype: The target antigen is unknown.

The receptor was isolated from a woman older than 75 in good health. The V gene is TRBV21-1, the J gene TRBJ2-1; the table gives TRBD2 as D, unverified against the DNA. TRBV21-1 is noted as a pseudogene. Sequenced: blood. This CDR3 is CAGSKVYLAGGSGNNEQFF. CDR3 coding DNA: TGTGCCGGCAGCAAGGTTTATCTAGCGGGGGGGTCCGGGAACAATGAGCAGTTCTTC.